These 15 T cell receptor beta chains came from one sample sequenced in a study of blood T cell repertoires in COVID-19. TCRdb's copy holds only in-frame clones and misses some; the assay was immunoSEQ multiplex PCR. This table has 86,000 or so clones, roughly 86% appearing once. The sequenced material came from peripheral blood. The receptors were sampled from a man aged 45 to 65 with active or convalescent COVID-19.

The genes are TRBV18 and TRBJ2-1, with D possibly matching TRBD2 (6 bases). The CDR3 is made up of 13 amino acids. Germline V CDR1 and CDR2: KGHSH, LQKENI. V lost 3 bases to trimming and J lost 5 bases, with 8 bases between them. CDR3 DNA sequence: TGTGCCAGCTCACCCCGGGGGAACAATGAGCAGTTCTTC. Protein product: CASSPRGNNEQFF.

The CDR3 sequence: CASSKDRGRMETQYF. The CDR3 DNA reads as TGTGCCAGCAGTAAGGACAGGGGGCGCATGGAGACCCAGTACTTC. The chain carries TRBV6-5 and TRBJ2-5; 11 positions match TRBD1. The CDR3 has 15 residues. Germline V gene lookup returns CDR1 MNHEY and CDR2 SVGAGI. J lost 5 bases, V lost 5 bases, and 7 bases had no gene match.

This rearrangement joins TRBV28 to TRBJ2-5, with D possibly being TRBD2 (5 bases). The CDR3 length is 15 residues. The germline CDR1 and CDR2 sequences are MDHEN and SYDVKM. V shed 8 bases and J shed 2 bases, with 18 bases lying between them. The CDR3 spells CASLSPRGLQETQYF. In nucleotides, the CDR3 is TGTGCCAGCCTTTCGCCTCGGGGATTGCAAGAGACCCAGTACTTC.

A single count supports this clone. This rearrangement joins TRBV19 to TRBJ2-5; TRBD1 might be the D (5 bases). This CDR3 is 13 amino acids long. Trimming shortened V by 7 bases and J by 5 bases, and 14 bases separated the two germline ends. In germline, CDR1 is LNHDA, CDR2 SQIVND (reference sequence). This CDR3 reads CASKQEFGETQYF. CDR3 DNA sequence: TGTGCCAGTAAACAGGAATTTGGGGAGACCCAGTACTTC. The whole variable domain, filled in from reference TRBV19 and TRBJ2-5, reads DGGITQSPKYLFRKEGQNVTLSCEQNLNHDAMYWYRQDPGQGLRLIYYSQIVNDFQKGDIAEGYSVSREKKESFPLTVTSAQKNPTAFYLCASKQEFGETQYFGPGTRLLVL.

V gene TRBV5-4 combines with J gene TRBJ2-7, with D perhaps TRBD2 (6 bases). The V end lost 2 bases, the J end lost 5 bases, and 14 bases lay between the germline ends. This CDR3 comprises 14 residues. Germline-derived CDR1 and CDR2 are SGHNT and YYREEE (reference sequence). The CDR3 spells CASSFAGRENEQYF. The CDR3 DNA reads as TGTGCCAGCAGCTTTGCGGGACGAGAAAACGAGCAGTACTTC.

V is TRBV14 and J is TRBJ1-2; D gene ambiguous. From germline, CDR1 is SGHDN and CDR2 FVKESK. V was shortened by 1 base and J by 4 bases, with 10 bases between the two germline ends. The CDR3 has 14 amino acids. The DNA for the CDR3 is TGTGCCAGCAGCCAAGGAGGGCAGGCCTATGGCTACACCTTC. Translating it yields CASSQGGQAYGYTF.

This chain joins TRBV5-1 and TRBJ2-2; 8 bases align to TRBD1. Germline V gene sequence: CDR1 SGHRS, CDR2 YFSETQ. The junction had 6 bases not matched to a gene; V was cut back by 4 bases and J by 7 bases. This CDR3 is built from 14 residues. CDR3 loop: CASSLGQANGELFF. The CDR3 DNA reads as TGCGCCAGCAGCCTGGGACAGGCAAACGGGGAGCTGTTTTTT.

This sequence joins TRBV10-3 and TRBJ1-3; a possible D gene is TRBD1 (6 bases). The CDR3 has 14 amino acids. The V gene lost 4 bases and the J gene lost 4 bases, with 11 bases spanning the gap. Germline V lookup: CDR1 ENHRY, CDR2 SYGVKD. The CDR3 spells CAISAPGEGNTIYF. The CDR3, as DNA: TGTGCCATCAGTGCCCCAGGGGAAGGAAACACCATATATTTT.

This chain joins TRBV12-3 or TRBV12-4 and TRBJ1-5; TRBD1 is a possible D gene (6 bases). This CDR3 is built from 13 residues. The germline V and J ends were trimmed by 3 bases and 6 bases, with 9 bases remaining between them. The CDR3 loop reads CASSLGGLQPQHF. The CDR3 DNA reads as TGTGCCAGCAGTTTGGGGGGGCTTCAGCCCCAGCATTTT.

The J gene is TRBJ1-4, the V gene TRBV28; D remains unclear. The germline V and J ends were trimmed by 6 bases and 0 bases, with 14 bases remaining between them. The CDR3 consists of 16 residues. The germline V gene has CDR1 MDHEN and CDR2 SYDVKM. CDR3 bases: TGTGCCAGCAGCCTTCGGGGTGCAGCAACTAATGAAAAACTGTTTTTT. Translating it yields CASSLRGAATNEKLFF.

V gene TRBV3-1 (or the pseudogene TRBV3-2) combines with J gene TRBJ2-2, with 7 bases that match TRBD2. The germline gives CDR1 LGHDT, CDR2 YNNKEL (reference sequence). J was trimmed by 3 bases and V by 0 bases; bases with no gene match: 7. The CDR3 is 17 residues long. The CDR3 is CASSQDTAGTDTGELFF. CDR3 in DNA: TGTGCCAGCAGCCAAGATACAGCGGGGACGGACACCGGGGAGCTGTTTTTT.

The rearrangement uses TRBV7-8 and TRBJ1-5; D perhaps matches TRBD1 (5 bases). This CDR3 contains 15 residues. Germline loops: CDR1 SGHVS, CDR2 FQNEAQ. Trimming left V 5 bases short and J 0 bases short, with 11 bases between. CDR3 DNA: TGTGCCAGCAGCCAGCAGGGAAATAGCAATCAGCCCCAGCATTTT. Translation gives CASSQQGNSNQPQHF. The full variable domain, in which reference TRBV7-8 and TRBJ1-5 provide the parts outside the CDR3, is GAGVSQSPRYKVAKRGQDVALRCDPISGHVSLFWYQQALGQGPEFLTYFQNEAQLDKSGLPSDRFFAERPEGSVSTLKIQRTQQEDSAVYLCASSQQGNSNQPQHFGDGTRLSIL.

The rearrangement joins TRBV19 to TRBJ1-5, with D unclear. The CDR3 length is 15 residues. CDR1 and CDR2 from the germline V gene are LNHDA and SQIVND (reference sequence). Deletions cut 7 bases from V and 2 bases from J, with 15 bases between. CDR3 nucleotide sequence: TGTGCCAGTATCCCTTCCGGGGTTGGCAATCAGCCCCAGCATTTT. The encoded protein is CASIPSGVGNQPQHF.

The chain employs TRBV24-1 and TRBJ2-1, with 11 bases identical to TRBD2. V trimming: 5 bases; J trimming: 5 bases; junction bases outside the gene matches: 7. CDR3 length: 16 residues. CDR1 is KGHDR, CDR2 SFDVKD, per germline. The CDR3 sequence: CATSGVGLAGNNEQFF. CDR3 sequence (DNA): TGTGCCACCAGTGGGGTTGGACTAGCGGGCAACAATGAGCAGTTCTTC.

This rearrangement joins TRBV3-1 (or the pseudogene TRBV3-2) to TRBJ2-3; the D is unclear. Trimming removed 2 bases from V and 4 bases from J, with 4 bases in between. CDR1 and CDR2 from the germline V gene are LGHDT and YNNKEL (reference sequence). CDR3 length equals 12 residues. CDR3 sequence (DNA): TGTGCCAGCAGCCAATCCGCAGATACGCAGTATTTT. This sequence encodes CASSQSADTQYF.